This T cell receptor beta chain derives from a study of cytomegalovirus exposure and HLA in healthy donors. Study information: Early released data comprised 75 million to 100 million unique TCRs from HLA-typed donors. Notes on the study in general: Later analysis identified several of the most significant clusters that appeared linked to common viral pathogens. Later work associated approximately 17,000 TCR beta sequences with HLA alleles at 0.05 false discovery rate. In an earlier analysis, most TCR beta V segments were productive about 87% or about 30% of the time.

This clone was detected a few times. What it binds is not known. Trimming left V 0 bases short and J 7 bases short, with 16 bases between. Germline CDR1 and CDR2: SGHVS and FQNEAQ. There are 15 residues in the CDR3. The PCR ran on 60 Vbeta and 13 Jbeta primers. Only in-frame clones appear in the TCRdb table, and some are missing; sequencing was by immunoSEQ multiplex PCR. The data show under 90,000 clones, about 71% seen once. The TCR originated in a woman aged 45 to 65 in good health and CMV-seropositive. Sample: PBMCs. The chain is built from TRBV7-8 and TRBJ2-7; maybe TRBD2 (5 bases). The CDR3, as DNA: TGTGCCAGCAGCTTAGCAGGGATTAGTACGGGGGAGCAGTACTTC. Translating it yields CASSLAGISTGEQYF. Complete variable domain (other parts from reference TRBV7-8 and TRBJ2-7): GAGVSQSPRYKVAKRGQDVALRCDPISGHVSLFWYQQALGQGPEFLTYFQNEAQLDKSGLPSDRFFAERPEGSVSTLKIQRTQQEDSAVYLCASSLAGISTGEQYFGPGTRLTVT.